One and the same sample provided the 21 T cell receptor beta chains below, sequenced in a study of blood T cell repertoires in COVID-19. The method was immunoSEQ multiplex PCR; TCRdb's version includes in-frame clones alone and lacks a portion of them. This table has 150,000 or so clones, around 84% appearing once. Sequencing used peripheral blood. All receptors come from a human donor in a cohort sampled during active COVID-19.

About this clone: One junction end disagrees with the germline gene, perhaps due to a read error. The rearrangement links TRBV19 to TRBJ1-6, with 11 bases fitting TRBD1. There are 16 residues in the CDR3. Looked up from germline, CDR1 is LNHDA and CDR2 is SQIVND (reference sequence). The CDR3 loop is CASSIRTGGEYSPLHF. In nucleotides, the CDR3 is TGTGCCAGTAGTATCAGGACAGGGGGCGAATATTCCCCCCTCCACTTT.

The chain uses TRBV14 and TRBJ1-2; 9 positions match TRBD1. Germline V CDR1 and CDR2: SGHDN, FVKESK. J gave up 12 bases and V 1 base, and 9 bases lay outside the gene matches. The CDR3 sequence is 14 residues long. For the CDR3, the DNA is TGTGCCAGCAGCCAAGGTCCCAGGGACAGGGACCACACCTTC. Amino acid sequence: CASSQGPRDRDHTF.

V usage is TRBV6-5 and J usage is TRBJ1-6; D not certain. CDR1 and CDR2 (germline): MNHEY, SVGAGI. This CDR3 is built from 15 residues. Trimming shortened V by 5 bases and J by 2 bases, and 10 bases separated the two germline ends. CDR3 amino acids: CASSTAQTYNSPLHF. The CDR3 nucleotides read TGTGCCAGCAGTACAGCTCAGACCTATAATTCACCCCTCCACTTT.

This clone was observed once. The chain links TRBV5-1 to TRBJ1-4; 8 positions match TRBD1. The CDR3 length is 15 residues. Germline CDR1 is SGHRS and CDR2 is YFSETQ. The V gene end was trimmed by 3 bases and the J gene end by 7 bases; junction bases not matched to a gene: 8. CDR3 in DNA: TGCGCCAGCAGCTACCAGACAGGGGTTAGTGAAAAACTGTTTTTT. It yields the protein CASSYQTGVSEKLFF.

V gene TRBV9 combines with J gene TRBJ1-6; TRBD1 matches 7 bases. The CDR3 sequence is 16 residues long. Trimming removed 4 bases from V and 5 bases from J; junction bases left unmatched: 9. CDR1 is SGDLS, CDR2 YYNGEE, per germline. In DNA form, the CDR3 reads TGTGCCAGCAGCCCCTCGGGACAGCCAAATAATTCACCCCTCCACTTT. It specifies CASSPSGQPNNSPLHF.

V gene TRBV2 combines with J gene TRBJ2-3; maybe TRBD2 (6 bases). Trimming took 0 bases from V and 4 from J, leaving 11 bases between them. The CDR3 is 15 amino acids. Germline loops: CDR1 SNHLY, CDR2 FYNNEI. DNA for the CDR3: TGTGCCAGCAGTGAAGCGTCGGGGGTGGCAGATACGCAGTATTTT. This encodes CASSEASGVADTQYF.

This chain connects TRBV30 to TRBJ1-5; a possible D gene is TRBD1 (5 bases). This CDR3 comprises 16 residues. V was clipped by 3 bases and J by 0 bases, with 15 bases between them. Per germline, CDR1 GTSNPN and CDR2 SVGIG (reference sequence). As DNA, the CDR3 is TGTGCCTGGAGCCCGAGGGGACTTCTTAGCAATCAGCCCCAGCATTTT. Translation: CAWSPRGLLSNQPQHF.

The chain combines TRBV6-5 with TRBJ1-4; 7 nucleotides line up with TRBD1. V dropped 0 bases and J dropped 5; count of bases not matched to a gene: 3. Germline V gene lookup returns CDR1 MNHEY and CDR2 SVGAGI. This CDR3 is 15 amino acids long. The CDR3 loop reads CASSYSTGRNEKLFF. The DNA of the CDR3 is TGTGCCAGCAGTTACTCGACAGGGAGGAATGAAAAACTGTTTTTT.

V usage is TRBV5-1 and J usage is TRBJ1-5; 9 bases agree with TRBD1. V was pared by 4 bases and J by 7 bases, with 6 bases of the junction left unmatched. The CDR3 extends over 14 amino acids. Germline V gives CDR1 SGHRS, CDR2 YFSETQ. CDR3 residues: CASSKGQGGQPQHF. CDR3 in DNA: TGCGCCAGCAGCAAGGGACAGGGCGGCCAGCCCCAGCATTTT.

The genes are TRBV27 and TRBJ1-5; D uncertain. Trimming shortened V by 3 bases and J by 3 bases, and 9 bases separated the two germline ends. The CDR3 is 14 residues long. CDR1 and CDR2 from the germline V gene are MNHEY and SMNVEV (reference sequence). CDR3 loop: CASSFRRDNQPQHF. The CDR3 DNA is TGTGCCAGCAGTTTCCGACGGGACAATCAGCCCCAGCATTTT.

This chain uses TRBV5-1 with TRBJ2-7; D possibly corresponds to TRBD2 (7 bases). The V end was cut by 4 bases, the J end by 4 bases, with 21 bases between. The CDR3 is made up of 16 amino acids. Germline V gene sequence: CDR1 SGHRS, CDR2 YFSETQ. The CDR3 DNA follows: TGCGCCAGCAGCCCCGGGAGGCAAGGGGGTTCTTACGAGCAGTACTTC. Residues: CASSPGRQGGSYEQYF.

This chain uses TRBV28 with TRBJ1-5; 8 positions match TRBD1. The CDR3 length is 15 residues. Germline CDR1 MDHEN, CDR2 SYDVKM. V lost 5 bases and J lost 2; bases outside the gene matches: 5. The CDR3, as DNA: TGTGCCAGCAGTAACCAGGGGGCCGGCAATCAGCCCCAGCATTTT. Translation: CASSNQGAGNQPQHF.

This chain links TRBV10-3 with TRBJ1-1; D call uncertain. The CDR3 consists of 15 residues. Germline loops: CDR1 ENHRY, CDR2 SYGVKD. The ends were cut back, 3 bases at V and 3 bases at J, with 14 bases in the middle. CDR3 sequence: CAISDQQLRHTEAFF. In DNA form, the CDR3 reads TGTGCCATCAGTGACCAACAGCTACGCCACACTGAAGCTTTCTTT.

The chain links TRBV4-3 to TRBJ2-5; 13 nucleotides line up with TRBD2. The CDR3 length is 18 residues. The V gene's germline CDR1 is LGHNA and CDR2 YSLEER. V shed 4 bases, J shed 4 bases, and the junction held 12 bases outside the gene matches. CDR3 amino acids: CASSRAGTSGVRRETQYF. The CDR3 region has the DNA TGCGCCAGCAGCCGAGCCGGGACTAGCGGGGTGAGGAGAGAGACCCAGTACTTC.

The chain combines TRBV5-5 with TRBJ2-7; 8 nucleotides agree with TRBD1. The CDR3 spans 15 residues. J gave up 0 bases and V 3 bases, and 5 bases lay outside the gene matches. The germline V gene encodes CDR1 SGHKS and CDR2 YYEKEE (reference sequence). CDR3 sequence (DNA): TGTGCCAGCAGCTACAGGACAGGGCACTCCTACGAGCAGTACTTC. It encodes CASSYRTGHSYEQYF.

The genes are TRBV5-4 and TRBJ2-1, with D tentatively TRBD1 (6 bases). V was trimmed by 4 bases and J by 6 bases, leaving 14 bases between them. Looked up from germline, CDR1 is SGHNT and CDR2 is YYREEE (reference sequence). This CDR3 contains 14 residues. The CDR3 region has the DNA TGTGCCAGCAGCCTCAACACCAGGGGCAATGAGCAGTTCTTC. Protein: CASSLNTRGNEQFF.

The chain couples TRBV7-2 to TRBJ1-5; TRBD1 agrees at 7 bases. The CDR3 is 14 amino acids. The junction had 8 bases not matched to a gene; V was cut back by 5 bases and J by 7 bases. The V gene's germline CDR1 is SGHTA and CDR2 FQGNSA. The CDR3 region is CASSPRDSEQPQHF. The CDR3, as DNA: TGTGCCAGCAGCCCCCGGGACAGTGAACAGCCCCAGCATTTT.

The V call is TRBV6-2 or TRBV6-3, the J call TRBJ2-7, with D possibly TRBD1 on 5 matching bases. Trimming removed 3 bases from V and 5 bases from J, with 8 bases in between. CDR1 is MNHEY, CDR2 SVGEGT, per germline. The CDR3 is made up of 12 amino acids. The CDR3 sequence: CASSYKGHEQYF. CDR3 nucleotide sequence: TGTGCCAGCAGTTATAAGGGGCACGAGCAGTACTTC.

This sequence joins TRBV10-3 and TRBJ2-3; possibly TRBD1 for D (5 bases). CDR3 length: 14 amino acids. The V gene's germline CDR1 is ENHRY and CDR2 SYGVKD. Trimming removed 10 bases at V and 4 bases at J, with 18 bases between. This CDR3 reads CATHGSGRADTQYF. CDR3 bases: TGTGCCACCCACGGCTCCGGCAGGGCAGATACGCAGTATTTT.

The chain carries TRBV3-1 (or the pseudogene TRBV3-2) and TRBJ1-2; 7 nucleotides line up with TRBD1. V was clipped by 5 bases and J by 5 bases; unmatched bases: 2. Per germline, CDR1 LGHDT and CDR2 YNNKEL (reference sequence). The CDR3 totals 12 residues. The CDR3 DNA reads TGTGCCAGCAGCTCGACAGGGTATGGCTACACCTTC. Its translation: CASSSTGYGYTF.

As concerns this clone: In the same sample, other DNA sequences code for this CDR3. The J gene is TRBJ1-3, the V gene TRBV30; unclear D gene. CDR3 length equals 12 residues. Trimming removed 3 bases from V and 1 base from J, with 4 bases in between. CDR1 and CDR2 (germline): GTSNPN, SVGIG (reference sequence). The CDR3 loop reads CAWSASGNTIYF. CDR3 bases: TGTGCCTGGAGCGCGTCTGGAAACACCATATATTTT.